These 16 T cell receptor beta chains were sequenced from one sample in a study of blood T cell repertoires in COVID-19. The protocol was immunoSEQ multiplex PCR, while the TCRdb copy is restricted to in-frame clones and leaves out a portion. This sample has about 270,000 clones, with 88% found just once. Specimen: PBMCs or T cells enriched from blood (not recorded which). The receptors shown here come from a woman aged 25 to 39 who had recovered from COVID-19.

The chain is built from TRBV29-1 and TRBJ1-1; possible D gene TRBD1, 6 bases. Germline V CDR1 and CDR2: SQVTM, ANQGSEA. Trimming took 4 bases from V and 2 from J, leaving 26 bases between them. This CDR3 is built from 18 residues. Here the CDR3 DNA reads TGCAGCGTTGTGAGACAAGGGGGACAAGGGTTCCTCAACACTGAAGCTTTCTTT. This sequence encodes CSVVRQGGQGFLNTEAFF.

The chain joins TRBV7-9 to TRBJ1-2, with TRBD1 matching over 12 bases. V lost 5 bases, J lost 7 bases, and 11 bases stayed unmatched. CDR3 length: 16 amino acids. Germline loops: CDR1 SEHNR, CDR2 FQNEAQ (reference sequence). CDR3 nucleotides: TGTGCCAGCAGCCTCATCGGGACAGGGGGCAATCGTGGCTACACCTTC. It encodes CASSLIGTGGNRGYTF.

There are a few counts of this clone. V is TRBV3-1 (or the pseudogene TRBV3-2) and J is TRBJ2-2; D is perhaps TRBD1 (6 bases). The CDR3 is 15 amino acids. V was trimmed by 4 bases and J by 3 bases, leaving 12 bases between them. CDR1 and CDR2 (germline): LGHDT, YNNKEL (reference sequence). CDR3 region: CASSRHRADTGELFF. The CDR3 DNA sequence: TGTGCCAGCAGCCGACACAGGGCTGACACCGGGGAGCTGTTTTTT.

The chain links TRBV5-1 to TRBJ2-1; no definite D call. Trimming took 4 bases from V and 5 from J, leaving 7 bases between them. The V gene's germline CDR1 is SGHRS and CDR2 YFSETQ. CDR3 length equals 12 residues. The CDR3: CASSEENNEQFF. The CDR3 DNA reads as TGCGCCAGCAGCGAGGAAAACAATGAGCAGTTCTTC.

The CDR3 DNA is TGTGCCAGTAGTTACAGGGAGAACACTGAAGCTTTCTTT. It encodes CASSYRENTEAFF. The gene calls are TRBV19 and TRBJ1-1; the D gene is possibly TRBD1 (6 bases). This CDR3 has 13 residues. Germline CDR1 is LNHDA and CDR2 is SQIVND (reference sequence). The ends were cut back, 5 bases at V and 1 base at J, with 8 bases in the middle.

This clone turned up a few times. This rearrangement joins TRBV30 to TRBJ1-2; D is possibly TRBD1 (5 bases). From germline, CDR1 is GTSNPN and CDR2 SVGIG (reference sequence). The CDR3 loop spans 14 amino acids. The V and J ends lost 2 bases and 4 bases respectively, with 14 bases between them. Here the CDR3 DNA reads TGTGCCTGGAGTTACCGTTGGGGCCTCTATGGCTACACCTTC. Translating gives CAWSYRWGLYGYTF.

This chain uses TRBV7-9 with TRBJ1-5; 7 bases line up with TRBD1. The germline V gene encodes CDR1 SEHNR and CDR2 FQNEAQ (reference sequence). This CDR3 has 18 residues. J lost 0 bases, V lost 4 bases, and 12 bases had no gene match. The CDR3 DNA reads TGTGCCAGCAGCTCCGAGACAGGGCCTATGTTTAGCAATCAGCCCCAGCATTTT. As protein: CASSSETGPMFSNQPQHF.

The chain employs TRBV6-5 and TRBJ1-6; D call uncertain. Germline V gene data show CDR1 as MNHEY and CDR2 as SVGAGI. V dropped 9 bases and J dropped 7 bases, with 7 bases sitting between them. There are 11 residues in the CDR3. DNA of the CDR3: TGTGCCAGACAGAAAAATTCACCCCTCCACTTT. This encodes CARQKNSPLHF.

This clone was recorded only once. The chain has TRBV3-1 (or the pseudogene TRBV3-2) and TRBJ2-2; no firm D call. This CDR3 comprises 13 residues. Trimming took off 0 bases at V and 8 bases at J, with 7 bases between the two ends. Per the germline V gene, CDR1 is LGHDT and CDR2 is YNNKEL (reference sequence). This CDR3 is CASSQDPPGELFF. CDR3 nucleotide sequence: TGTGCCAGCAGCCAAGACCCCCCTGGGGAGCTGTTTTTT.

The rearrangement joins TRBV5-5 to TRBJ1-6; D not resolved. Per germline, CDR1 SGHKS and CDR2 YYEKEE (reference sequence). The V end was cut by 7 bases, the J end by 2 bases, with 16 bases between. This CDR3 spans 16 amino acids. The CDR3 nucleotides read TGTGCCAGCCACAGAGAGCCGATCACCTATAATTCACCCCTCCACTTT. This gives the protein CASHREPITYNSPLHF.

This clone has just one count. The J gene is TRBJ2-3, the V gene TRBV5-1; D perhaps matches TRBD2 (6 bases). The CDR3 loop spans 15 amino acids. The V and J ends lost 3 bases and 11 bases respectively, with 22 bases between them. The germline V gene has CDR1 SGHRS and CDR2 YFSETQ. CDR3: CASSSPSGLLGRQYF. In DNA, the CDR3 is TGCGCCAGCAGCTCCCCAAGCGGACTACTGGGGAGGCAGTATTTT. The full variable domain, rest sourced from reference TRBV5-1 and TRBJ2-3, is KAGVTQTPRYLIKTRGQQVTLSCSPISGHRSVSWYQQTPGQGLQFLFEYFSETQRNKGNFPGRFSGRQFSNSRSEMNVSTLELGDSALYLCASSSPSGLLGRQYFGPGTRLTVL.

A note on this clone: The sample carries other DNA sequences with the same CDR3. The chain has TRBV9 and TRBJ1-5; tentatively, D is TRBD1 (5 bases). The CDR3 spans 13 residues. In germline, CDR1 is SGDLS, CDR2 YYNGEE. Deletions cut 0 bases from V and 6 bases from J, with 7 bases between. Written as DNA, the CDR3 is TGTGCCAGCAGCGTAGGGGGCGGTCAGCCCCAGCATTTT. Amino acid sequence: CASSVGGGQPQHF.

The chain links TRBV30 to TRBJ2-1; no firm D call. The CDR3 is made up of 14 amino acids. Germline V gene data show CDR1 as GTSNPN and CDR2 as SVGIG (reference sequence). Deletions cut 1 base from V and 3 bases from J, with 10 bases between. CDR3 in amino acids: CAWSDVSDYNEQFF. The DNA of the CDR3 is TGTGCCTGGAGTGACGTATCAGACTACAATGAGCAGTTCTTC.

The chain employs TRBV27 and TRBJ2-2; the D gene is possibly TRBD1 (6 bases). CDR3 length equals 14 residues. From germline, CDR1 is MNHEY and CDR2 SMNVEV (reference sequence). V shed 3 bases and J shed 6 bases, with 11 bases lying between them. The CDR3 DNA is TGTGCCAGCAGTTTTTGGCAGGGGTCCGGGGAGCTGTTTTTT. Translation: CASSFWQGSGELFF.

The chain joins TRBV10-3 to TRBJ1-2; 7 bases match TRBD1. This CDR3 is 15 amino acids long. Germline values: CDR1 ENHRY, CDR2 SYGVKD. The V gene end was trimmed by 2 bases and the J gene end by 4 bases; junction bases not matched to a gene: 7. The CDR3 sequence: CAISEAEGGAYGYTF. Here the CDR3 DNA reads TGTGCCATCAGTGAGGCGGAAGGGGGCGCCTATGGCTACACCTTC.

The chain links TRBV2 to TRBJ1-2; possible D gene TRBD1, 5 bases. The CDR3 has 12 residues. Germline V CDR1 and CDR2: SNHLY, FYNNEI. V lost 7 bases and J 4 bases, leaving 10 bases between the germline ends. The CDR3 loop is CASTRAGYGYTF. CDR3 nucleotides: TGTGCCAGCACCAGGGCAGGCTATGGCTACACCTTC.